This entry is about one T cell receptor (beta chain). RNA transcripts yielded amplified TCR beta CDR3 regions. First-round RT-PCR relied on HTBI primers, and a second-round multiplex PCR came next. TCRdb used MiXCR to reprocess the multiplex PCR reads, holding one entry per CDR3 protein. The profile shows over a million distinct CDR3 sequences, 35% to 40% of them singletons. Other autoimmune diseases, uncontrolled infections, pregnancy or lactation led to the exclusion of patients. These data come from a study of Graves' ophthalmopathy and Graves' hyperthyroidism. The CDR3 totals 16 residues. Per germline, CDR1 ENHRY and CDR2 SYGVKD. Trimming took 3 bases from V and 4 from J, leaving 18 bases between them.

The TCR was taken from an adult man with Graves' hyperthyroidism. The genes are TRBV10-3 and TRBJ2-5; a possible D gene is TRBD2 (5 bases). Input material: peripheral blood or thyroid tissue (not recorded which). The CDR3 bases are TGTGCCATCAGTGAAATCACAGATACGGGGATAGAGACCCAGTACTTC. It specifies CAISEITDTGIETQYF.